The 18 T cell receptor beta chains reported below all come from one sample, sequenced in a study of early T cells in non-severe SARS-CoV-2 infection. Using its own MiXCR run on the 5' RACE reads, TCRdb lists one record per CDR3 protein. The table shows 75,000 to 80,000 distinct CDR3 sequences, with about 14% occurring only once. The sample consisted of whole blood. Receptor source: an adult who was a healthcare worker with PCR-confirmed SARS-CoV-2 infection or an uninfected control (not recorded which).

This clonotype was detected a few times. The genes are TRBV27 and TRBJ1-5, with D hard to call. The CDR3 loop spans 14 amino acids. The germline gives CDR1 MNHEY, CDR2 SMNVEV (reference sequence). V gave up 10 bases and J gave up 4 bases, with 17 bases separating them. The CDR3 coding sequence is TGTGCCACACGGGGAGCAAGGGAAAATCAGCCCCAGCATTTT. Residues: CATRGARENQPQHF.

This clonotype was found many times. V gene TRBV7-2 combines with J gene TRBJ1-4, with 7 bases identical to TRBD1. The CDR3 loop spans 14 amino acids. The J segment lost 8 bases and the V segment lost 5 bases, leaving 8 bases of the junction unmatched. Germline V gene lookup returns CDR1 SGHTA and CDR2 FQGNSA. CDR3 sequence reads: CASSLYRGYEKLFF. The CDR3 DNA reads as TGTGCCAGCAGCCTTTACAGGGGCTACGAAAAACTGTTTTTT.

The V gene is TRBV29-1, the J gene TRBJ2-7; maybe TRBD2 (6 bases). The V gene's germline CDR1 is SQVTM and CDR2 ANQGSEA. This CDR3 comprises 14 residues. V was pared by 0 bases and J by 4 bases, with 13 bases between. The CDR3 sequence: CSVEEPAGTYEQYF. The CDR3 region has the DNA TGCAGCGTTGAAGAGCCGGCGGGGACTTACGAGCAGTACTTC.

In regard to this clonotype: This clone may be a read error of a much larger clone one base away. The CDR3 sequence is CASSLWGRSQETQYF. CDR3 in DNA: TGTGCCAGCAGTTTATGGGGCAGATCGCAAGAGACCCAGTACTTC. The chain recombines TRBV28 with TRBJ2-5; no firm D call. Germline values: CDR1 MDHEN, CDR2 SYDVKM. CDR3 length: 15 residues. Trimming took off 0 bases at V and 2 bases at J, with 10 bases between the two ends. The full variable domain, completed using reference TRBV28 and TRBJ2-5, is DVKVTQSSRYLVKRTGEKVFLECVQDMDHENMFWYRQDPGLGLRLIYFSYDVKMKEKGDIPEGYSVSREKKERFSLILESASTNQTSMYLCASSLWGRSQETQYFGPGTRLLVL.

CDR3 bases: TGCGCCAGCAGCGACCACTTGAACACTGAAGCTTTCTTT. It specifies CASSDHLNTEAFF. This chain connects TRBV10-2 to TRBJ1-1; D gene uncertain. CDR3 length: 13 amino acids. V lost 6 bases and J lost 0, with 8 bases in between. Germline loops: CDR1 WSHSY, CDR2 SAAADI.

V usage is TRBV4-3 and J usage is TRBJ2-7; maybe TRBD1 (6 bases). Between the trimmed V and J ends, which lost 1 base and 0 bases, there was a span of 10 bases. The CDR3 totals 15 residues. Germline V gene sequence: CDR1 LGHNA, CDR2 YSLEER. The CDR3 spells CASSQGADSSYEQYF. The CDR3 DNA is TGCGCCAGCAGCCAAGGTGCGGACAGCTCCTACGAGCAGTACTTC.

The rearrangement links TRBV7-3 to TRBJ2-3, with D possibly matching TRBD2 (6 bases). Looked up from germline, CDR1 is SGHTA and CDR2 is FQGTGA. The CDR3 has 14 residues. V lost 7 bases and J lost 0, with 11 bases in between. The CDR3 DNA sequence: TGTGCCAGCACCTGGGGGGACAGCACAGATACGCAGTATTTT. Residues: CASTWGDSTDTQYF.

In this sample, this clonotype turned up a few times. The gene calls are TRBV28 and TRBJ2-3, with unresolved D. V was trimmed by 6 bases and J by 1 base, leaving 8 bases between them. The germline gives CDR1 MDHEN, CDR2 SYDVKM. The CDR3 contains 13 residues. DNA for the CDR3: TGTGCCAGCAGCCAGCATGGCACAGATACGCAGTATTTT. As protein: CASSQHGTDTQYF.

This chain uses TRBV12-3 or TRBV12-4 with TRBJ1-5, with D possibly matching TRBD1 (5 bases). With 4 bases removed from V and 6 bases from J, the gap between germline ends came to 10 bases. The length of the CDR3 is 13 residues. The CDR3 DNA follows: TGTGCCAGCAGTTCGAGGGGTTCTCAGCCCCAGCATTTT. As protein: CASSSRGSQPQHF.

The V call is TRBV10-3, the J call TRBJ2-5; TRBD1 matches at 10 bases. V was clipped by 3 bases and J by 5 bases; unmatched bases: 9. Per germline, CDR1 ENHRY and CDR2 SYGVKD. This CDR3 has 16 amino acids. The CDR3 sequence: CAISEPIGTGDETQYF. Written as DNA, the CDR3 is TGTGCCATCAGTGAACCCATCGGGACAGGGGATGAGACCCAGTACTTC.

V usage is TRBV9 and J usage is TRBJ2-2; a possible D gene is TRBD1 (6 bases). The germline gives CDR1 SGDLS, CDR2 YYNGEE. The CDR3 has 16 residues. The ends were cut back, 3 bases at V and 0 bases at J, with 12 bases in the middle. The CDR3: CASSATGTTNTGELFF. CDR3 DNA: TGTGCCAGCAGCGCCACCGGGACAACGAACACCGGGGAGCTGTTTTTT.

This clonotype was detected only a few times. The CDR3 DNA reads as TGTGCCAGCAGTTTAGGGACCGGGGGGAATGAGCAGTTCTTC. It is translated as CASSLGTGGNEQFF. The rearrangement uses TRBV28 and TRBJ2-1; TRBD2 matches 7 bases. This CDR3 spans 14 amino acids. V dropped 2 bases and J dropped 7; count of bases not matched to a gene: 5. Germline V gives CDR1 MDHEN, CDR2 SYDVKM.

This rearrangement joins TRBV7-9 to TRBJ2-3; D is perhaps TRBD1 (5 bases). The germline V gene encodes CDR1 SEHNR and CDR2 FQNEAQ (reference sequence). CDR3 length equals 14 residues. The V gene lost 4 bases and the J gene lost 3 bases, with 11 bases spanning the gap. The CDR3 region is CASSWGSRTDTQYF. The CDR3 DNA sequence: TGTGCCAGCAGCTGGGGCTCGAGGACAGATACGCAGTATTTT.

This chain connects TRBV28 to TRBJ2-3; 8 bases match TRBD2. V trimming: 3 bases; J trimming: 2 bases; junction bases outside the gene matches: 4. Germline CDR1 reads MDHEN; CDR2 reads SYDVKM. The CDR3 is made up of 15 amino acids. CDR3 nucleotide sequence: TGTGCCAGCAGTTTCGGCGGGGGGCCCACAGATACGCAGTATTTT. It translates to CASSFGGGPTDTQYF.

The chain employs TRBV5-1 and TRBJ2-7, with 8 positions matching TRBD2. There are 16 residues in the CDR3. With V trimmed by 4 bases and J by 3 bases, 12 bases remained unmatched. Germline loops: CDR1 SGHRS, CDR2 YFSETQ. The CDR3 nucleotides are TGCGCCAGCAGCCCGGGGAATAGCGGGGCCCTCTACGAGCAGTACTTC. Translating gives CASSPGNSGALYEQYF. Supplemented by reference TRBV5-1 and TRBJ2-7, the full variable domain reads KAGVTQTPRYLIKTRGQQVTLSCSPISGHRSVSWYQQTPGQGLQFLFEYFSETQRNKGNFPGRFSGRQFSNSRSEMNVSTLELGDSALYLCASSPGNSGALYEQYFGPGTRLTVT.

This clonotype was observed at least ten times. The chain recombines TRBV11-2 with TRBJ1-4; 8 bases match TRBD1. Trimming at V came to 5 bases and at J to 8 bases, leaving 4 bases not matched to a gene. The CDR3 has 13 residues. The germline V gene encodes CDR1 SGHAT and CDR2 FQNNGV. The CDR3 region has the DNA TGTGCCAGCAGCAGACAGGGGCAAGAAAAACTGTTTTTT. This sequence encodes CASSRQGQEKLFF.

This clonotype turned up a few times. This chain connects TRBV15 to TRBJ2-5, with 10 bases aligning to TRBD2. The CDR3 length is 15 residues. The trim removed 5 bases at V and 5 bases at J, leaving 8 bases unmatched. The germline CDR1 and CDR2 sequences are LNHNV and YYDKDF (reference sequence). CDR3: CATSSVLAGDETQYF. As DNA, the CDR3 is TGTGCCACCAGCTCGGTCCTAGCGGGGGATGAGACCCAGTACTTC.

The V gene is TRBV9, the J gene TRBJ2-3; D uncertain. Per germline, CDR1 SGDLS and CDR2 YYNGEE. Trimming removed 4 bases from V and 5 bases from J, with 14 bases in between. The CDR3 sequence is 14 residues long. DNA of the CDR3: TGTGCCAGCAGCCCCTTGGTAGCAAGAGATACGCAGTATTTT. Translated, it gives CASSPLVARDTQYF.